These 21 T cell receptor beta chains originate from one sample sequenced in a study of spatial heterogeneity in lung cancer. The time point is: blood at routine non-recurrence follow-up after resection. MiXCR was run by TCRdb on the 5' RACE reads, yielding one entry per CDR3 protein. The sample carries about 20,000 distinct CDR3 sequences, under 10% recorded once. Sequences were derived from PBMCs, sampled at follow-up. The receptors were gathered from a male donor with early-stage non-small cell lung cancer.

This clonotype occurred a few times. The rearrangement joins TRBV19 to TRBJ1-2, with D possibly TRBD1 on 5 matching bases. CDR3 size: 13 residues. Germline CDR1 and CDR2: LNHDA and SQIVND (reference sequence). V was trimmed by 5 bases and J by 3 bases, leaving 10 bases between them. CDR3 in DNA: TGTGCCAGTAGTGACGGGACGGACTATGGCTACACCTTC. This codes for CASSDGTDYGYTF.

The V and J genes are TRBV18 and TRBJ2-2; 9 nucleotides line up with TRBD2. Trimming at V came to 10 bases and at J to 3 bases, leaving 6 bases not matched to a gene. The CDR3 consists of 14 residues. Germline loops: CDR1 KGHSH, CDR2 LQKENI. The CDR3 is CATAGGHDTGELFF. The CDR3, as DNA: TGTGCCACCGCGGGGGGGCACGACACCGGGGAGCTGTTTTTT.

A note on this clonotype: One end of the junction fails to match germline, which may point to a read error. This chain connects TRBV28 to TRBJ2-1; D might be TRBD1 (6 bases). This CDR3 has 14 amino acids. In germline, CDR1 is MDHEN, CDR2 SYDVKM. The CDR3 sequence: CASSSGQSYNERFF. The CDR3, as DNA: TGTGCCAGCAGTTCCGGACAGTCCTACAATGAGCGGTTCTTC.

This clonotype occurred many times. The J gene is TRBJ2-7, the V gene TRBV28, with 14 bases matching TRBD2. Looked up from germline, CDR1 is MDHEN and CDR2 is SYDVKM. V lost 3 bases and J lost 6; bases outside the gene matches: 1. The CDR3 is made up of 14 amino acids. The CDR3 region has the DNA TGTGCCAGCAGTTTGGGACTAGCGGGGGCCGAGCAGTACTTC. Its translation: CASSLGLAGAEQYF. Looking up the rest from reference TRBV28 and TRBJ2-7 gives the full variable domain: DVKVTQSSRYLVKRTGEKVFLECVQDMDHENMFWYRQDPGLGLRLIYFSYDVKMKEKGDIPEGYSVSREKKERFSLILESASTNQTSMYLCASSLGLAGAEQYFGPGTRLTVT.

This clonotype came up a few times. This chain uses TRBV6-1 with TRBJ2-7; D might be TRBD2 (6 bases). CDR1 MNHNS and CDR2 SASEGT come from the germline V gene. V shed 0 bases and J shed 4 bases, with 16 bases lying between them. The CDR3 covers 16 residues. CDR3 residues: CASSEALGGVDYEQYF. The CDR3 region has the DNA TGTGCCAGCAGTGAAGCGCTCGGGGGAGTAGATTACGAGCAGTACTTC.

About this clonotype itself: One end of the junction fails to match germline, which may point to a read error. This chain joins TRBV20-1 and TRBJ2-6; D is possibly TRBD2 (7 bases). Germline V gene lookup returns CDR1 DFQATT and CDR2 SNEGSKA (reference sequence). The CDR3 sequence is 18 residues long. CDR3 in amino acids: CSAMGGGQFYSGANVPTF. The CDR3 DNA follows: TGCAGTGCTATGGGGGGGGGCCAGTTTTATTCTGGGGCCAACGTCCCGACTTTC.

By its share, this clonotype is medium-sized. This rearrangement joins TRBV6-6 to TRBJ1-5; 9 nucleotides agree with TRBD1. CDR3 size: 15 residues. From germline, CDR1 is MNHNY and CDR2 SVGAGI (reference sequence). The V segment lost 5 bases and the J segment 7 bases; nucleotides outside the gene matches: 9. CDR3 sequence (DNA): TGTGCCAGCAGTAACCAGGGACAGGGTAGGCAGCCCCAGCATTTT. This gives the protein CASSNQGQGRQPQHF.

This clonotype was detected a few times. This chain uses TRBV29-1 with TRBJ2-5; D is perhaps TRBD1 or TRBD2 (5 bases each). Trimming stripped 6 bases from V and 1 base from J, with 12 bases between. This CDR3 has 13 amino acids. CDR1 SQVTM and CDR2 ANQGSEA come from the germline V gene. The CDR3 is CSVGPAFQETQYF. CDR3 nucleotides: TGCAGCGTGGGACCCGCCTTCCAAGAGACCCAGTACTTC.

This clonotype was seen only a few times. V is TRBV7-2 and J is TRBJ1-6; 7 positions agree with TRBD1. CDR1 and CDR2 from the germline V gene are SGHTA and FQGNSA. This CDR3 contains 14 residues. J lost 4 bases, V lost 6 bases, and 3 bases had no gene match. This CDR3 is CASRLTGYNSPLHF. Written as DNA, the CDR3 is TGTGCCAGCAGGCTGACAGGGTATAATTCACCCCTCCACTTT.

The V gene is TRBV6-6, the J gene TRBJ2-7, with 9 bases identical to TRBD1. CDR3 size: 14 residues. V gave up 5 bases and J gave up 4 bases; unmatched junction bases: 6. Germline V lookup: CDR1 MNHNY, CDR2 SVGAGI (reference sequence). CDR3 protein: CASSHPGQGYEQYF. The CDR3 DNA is TGTGCCAGCAGTCACCCTGGACAGGGGTACGAGCAGTACTTC.

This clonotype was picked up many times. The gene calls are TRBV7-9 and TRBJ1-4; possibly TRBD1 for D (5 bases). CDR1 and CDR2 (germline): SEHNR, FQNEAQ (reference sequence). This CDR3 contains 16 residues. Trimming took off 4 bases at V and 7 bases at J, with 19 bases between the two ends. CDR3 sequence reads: CASSSDGGGGLEKLFF. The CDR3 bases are TGTGCCAGCAGCTCCGATGGTGGGGGGGGACTTGAAAAACTGTTTTTT.

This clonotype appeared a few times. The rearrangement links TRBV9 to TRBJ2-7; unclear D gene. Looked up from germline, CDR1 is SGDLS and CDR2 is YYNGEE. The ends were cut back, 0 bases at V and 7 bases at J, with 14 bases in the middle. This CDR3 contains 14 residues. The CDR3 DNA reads TGTGCCAGCAGCGTAGCCCCCCTCTCGGAAGAGCAGTACTTC. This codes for CASSVAPLSEEQYF.

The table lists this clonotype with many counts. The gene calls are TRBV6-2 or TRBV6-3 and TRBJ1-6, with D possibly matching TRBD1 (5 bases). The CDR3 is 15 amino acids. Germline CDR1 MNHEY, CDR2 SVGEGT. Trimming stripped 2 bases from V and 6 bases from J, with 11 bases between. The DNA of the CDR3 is TGTGCCAGCAGTTACGATGGGGGGAGTAATTCACCCCTCCACTTT. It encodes CASSYDGGSNSPLHF.

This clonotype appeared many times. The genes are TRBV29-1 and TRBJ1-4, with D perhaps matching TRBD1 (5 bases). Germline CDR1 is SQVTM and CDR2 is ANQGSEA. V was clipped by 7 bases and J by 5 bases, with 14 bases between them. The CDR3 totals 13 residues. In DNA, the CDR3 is TGCAGCGCCGGCGTCGGGACGAATGAAAAACTGTTTTTT. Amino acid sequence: CSAGVGTNEKLFF.

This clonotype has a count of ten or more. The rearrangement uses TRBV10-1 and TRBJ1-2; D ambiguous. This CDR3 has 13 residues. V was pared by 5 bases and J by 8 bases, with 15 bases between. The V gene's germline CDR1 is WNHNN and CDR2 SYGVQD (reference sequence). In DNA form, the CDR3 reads TGCGCCAGCAGTCCCGGACGGTCTATCGGCTACACCTTC. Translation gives CASSPGRSIGYTF.

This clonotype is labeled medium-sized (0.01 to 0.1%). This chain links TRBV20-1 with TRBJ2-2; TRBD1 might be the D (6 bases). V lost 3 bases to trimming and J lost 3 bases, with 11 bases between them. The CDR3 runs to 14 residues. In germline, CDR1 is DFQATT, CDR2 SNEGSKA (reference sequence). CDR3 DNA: TGCAGTGCTAGGACCAGGGGAGACACCGGGGAGCTGTTTTTT. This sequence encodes CSARTRGDTGELFF.

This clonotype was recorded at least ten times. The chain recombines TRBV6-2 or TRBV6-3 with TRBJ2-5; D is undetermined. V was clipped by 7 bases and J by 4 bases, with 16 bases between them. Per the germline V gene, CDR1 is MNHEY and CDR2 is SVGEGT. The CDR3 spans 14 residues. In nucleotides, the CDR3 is TGTGCCAGCACCCCCCGGGCTAGTGGAGAGACCCAGTACTTC. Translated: CASTPRASGETQYF.

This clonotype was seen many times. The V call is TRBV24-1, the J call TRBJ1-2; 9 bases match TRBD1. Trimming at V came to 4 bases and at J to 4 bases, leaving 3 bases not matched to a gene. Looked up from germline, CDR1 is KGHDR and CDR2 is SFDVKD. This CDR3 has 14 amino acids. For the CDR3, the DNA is TGTGCCACCAGTGACCCGGGACAGGGCTATGGCTACACCTTC. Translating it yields CATSDPGQGYGYTF.

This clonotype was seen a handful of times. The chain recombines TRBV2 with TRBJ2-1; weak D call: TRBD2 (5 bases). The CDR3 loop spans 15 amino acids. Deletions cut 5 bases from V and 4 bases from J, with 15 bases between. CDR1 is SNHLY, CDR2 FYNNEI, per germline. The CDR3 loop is CASSKDHGVYNEQFF. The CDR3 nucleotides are TGTGCCAGCAGTAAGGACCACGGGGTATACAATGAGCAGTTCTTC.

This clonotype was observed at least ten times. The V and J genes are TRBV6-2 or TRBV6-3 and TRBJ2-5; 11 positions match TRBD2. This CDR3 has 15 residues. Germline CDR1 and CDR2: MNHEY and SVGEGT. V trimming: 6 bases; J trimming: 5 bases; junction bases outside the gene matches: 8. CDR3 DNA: TGTGCCAGCAGAAATAGCGGGAGGGCCCTTGAGACCCAGTACTTC. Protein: CASRNSGRALETQYF.

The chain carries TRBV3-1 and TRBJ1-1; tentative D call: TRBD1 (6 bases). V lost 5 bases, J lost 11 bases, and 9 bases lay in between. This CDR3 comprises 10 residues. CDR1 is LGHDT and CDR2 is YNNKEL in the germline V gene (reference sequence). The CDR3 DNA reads TGTGCCAGCAGCGTGAGGGGGGCTTTCTTT. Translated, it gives CASSVRGAFF.